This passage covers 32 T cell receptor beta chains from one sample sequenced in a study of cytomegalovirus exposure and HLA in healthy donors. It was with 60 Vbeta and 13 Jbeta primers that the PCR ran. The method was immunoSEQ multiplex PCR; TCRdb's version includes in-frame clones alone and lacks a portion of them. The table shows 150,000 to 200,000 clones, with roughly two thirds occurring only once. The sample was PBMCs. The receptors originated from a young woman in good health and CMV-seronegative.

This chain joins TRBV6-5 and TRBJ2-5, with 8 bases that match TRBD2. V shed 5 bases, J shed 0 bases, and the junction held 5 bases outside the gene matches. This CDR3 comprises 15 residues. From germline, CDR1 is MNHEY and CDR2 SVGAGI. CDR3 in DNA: TGTGCCAGCAGTCGGGGGGGTCCGTACCAAGAGACCCAGTACTTC. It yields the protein CASSRGGPYQETQYF.

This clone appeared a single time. CDR3 amino acids: CASGLARQGMVTDTQYF. The CDR3 region has the DNA TGTGCTAGTGGTTTGGCCCGTCAGGGGATGGTCACAGATACGCAGTATTTT. The chain recombines TRBV12-5 with TRBJ2-3, with D possibly TRBD1 on 6 matching bases. Trimming took 1 base from V and 2 from J, leaving 16 bases between them. The CDR3 is 17 amino acids. Germline CDR1 LGHNT, CDR2 FRNRAP.

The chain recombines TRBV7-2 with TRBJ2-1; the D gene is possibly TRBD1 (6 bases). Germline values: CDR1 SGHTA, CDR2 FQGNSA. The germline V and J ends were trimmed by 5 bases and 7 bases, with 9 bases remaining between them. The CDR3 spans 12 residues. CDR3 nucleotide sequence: TGTGCCAGCAGCACAGGGTGGAATGAGCAGTTCTTC. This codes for CASSTGWNEQFF.

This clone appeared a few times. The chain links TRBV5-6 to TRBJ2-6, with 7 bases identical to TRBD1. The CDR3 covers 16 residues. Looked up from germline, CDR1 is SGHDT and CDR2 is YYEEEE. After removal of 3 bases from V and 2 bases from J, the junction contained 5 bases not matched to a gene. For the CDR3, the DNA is TGTGCCAGCAGCTACGCCGGGACAGCTGGGGCCAACGTCCTGACTTTC. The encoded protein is CASSYAGTAGANVLTF.

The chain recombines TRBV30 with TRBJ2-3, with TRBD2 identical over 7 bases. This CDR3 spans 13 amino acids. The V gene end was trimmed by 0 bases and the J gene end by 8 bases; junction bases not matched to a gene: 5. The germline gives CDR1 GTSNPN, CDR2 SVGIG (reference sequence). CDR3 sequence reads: CAWSVAGVVTQYF. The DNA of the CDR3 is TGTGCCTGGAGTGTCGCGGGAGTCGTTACGCAGTATTTT.

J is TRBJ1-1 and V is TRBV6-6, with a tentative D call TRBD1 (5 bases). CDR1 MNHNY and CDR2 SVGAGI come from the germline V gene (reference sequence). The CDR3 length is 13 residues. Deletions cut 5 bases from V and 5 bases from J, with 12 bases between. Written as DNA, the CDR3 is TGTGCCAGCAGTGGGGCAGGGTCTACTGAAGCTTTCTTT. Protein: CASSGAGSTEAFF.

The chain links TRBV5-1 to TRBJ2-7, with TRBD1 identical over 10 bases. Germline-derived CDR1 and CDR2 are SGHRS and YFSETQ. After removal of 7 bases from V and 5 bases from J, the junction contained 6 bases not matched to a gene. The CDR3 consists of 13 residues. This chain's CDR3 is CASSPGQGNEQYF. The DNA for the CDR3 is TGCGCCAGCTCGCCGGGACAGGGGAACGAGCAGTACTTC.

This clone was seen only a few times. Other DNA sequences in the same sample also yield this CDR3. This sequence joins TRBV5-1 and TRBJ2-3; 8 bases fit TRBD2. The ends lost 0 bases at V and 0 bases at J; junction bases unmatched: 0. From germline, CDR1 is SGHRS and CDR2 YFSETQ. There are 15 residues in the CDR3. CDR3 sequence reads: CASSLAGGSTDTQYF. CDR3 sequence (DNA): TGCGCCAGCAGCTTGGCGGGGGGGAGCACAGATACGCAGTATTTT. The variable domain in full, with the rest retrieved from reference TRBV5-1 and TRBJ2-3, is KAGVTQTPRYLIKTRGQQVTLSCSPISGHRSVSWYQQTPGQGLQFLFEYFSETQRNKGNFPGRFSGRQFSNSRSEMNVSTLELGDSALYLCASSLAGGSTDTQYFGPGTRLTVL.

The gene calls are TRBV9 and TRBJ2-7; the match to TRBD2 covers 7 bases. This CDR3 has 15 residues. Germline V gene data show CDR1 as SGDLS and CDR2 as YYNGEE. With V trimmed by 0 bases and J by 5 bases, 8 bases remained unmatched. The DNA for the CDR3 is TGTGCCAGCAGCGTAGGATTGGCGGGAGTGAACGAGCAGTACTTC. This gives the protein CASSVGLAGVNEQYF.

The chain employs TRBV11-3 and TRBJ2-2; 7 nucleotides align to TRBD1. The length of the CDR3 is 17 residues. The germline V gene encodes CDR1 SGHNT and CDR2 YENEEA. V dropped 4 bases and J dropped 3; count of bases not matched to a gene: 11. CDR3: CASSSDPTGLDTGELFF. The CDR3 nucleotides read TGTGCCAGCAGCTCTGACCCGACAGGGCTGGACACCGGGGAGCTGTTTTTT. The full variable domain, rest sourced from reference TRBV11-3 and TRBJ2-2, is EAGVVQSPRYKIIEKKQPVAFWCNPISGHNTLYWYLQNLGQGPELLIRYENEEAVDDSQLPKDRFSAERLKGVDSTLKIQPAELGDSAVYLCASSSDPTGLDTGELFFGEGSRLTVL.

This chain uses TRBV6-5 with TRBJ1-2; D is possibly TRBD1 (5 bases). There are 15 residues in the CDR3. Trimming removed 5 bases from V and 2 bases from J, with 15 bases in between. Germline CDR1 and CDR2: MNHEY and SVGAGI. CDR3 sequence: CASSTTRRANYGYTF. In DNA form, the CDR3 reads TGTGCCAGCAGTACCACGCGCAGGGCCAACTATGGCTACACCTTC.

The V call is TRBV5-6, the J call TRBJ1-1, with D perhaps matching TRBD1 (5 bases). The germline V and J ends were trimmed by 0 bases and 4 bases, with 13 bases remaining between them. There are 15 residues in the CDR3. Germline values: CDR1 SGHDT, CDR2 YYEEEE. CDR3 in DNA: TGTGCCAGCAGCTTGGACGGCGGAAGGGGCACTGAAGCTTTCTTT. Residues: CASSLDGGRGTEAFF.

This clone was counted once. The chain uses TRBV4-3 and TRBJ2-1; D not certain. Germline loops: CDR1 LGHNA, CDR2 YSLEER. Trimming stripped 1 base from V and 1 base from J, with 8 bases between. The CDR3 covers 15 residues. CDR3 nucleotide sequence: TGCGCCAGCAGCCAAGGAGTCGGTTCCTACAATGAGCAGTTCTTC. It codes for CASSQGVGSYNEQFF.

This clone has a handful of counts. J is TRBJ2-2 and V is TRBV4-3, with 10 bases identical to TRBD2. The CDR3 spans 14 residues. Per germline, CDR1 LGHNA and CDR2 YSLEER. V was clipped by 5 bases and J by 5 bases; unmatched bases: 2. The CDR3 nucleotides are TGCGCCAGCAGCGGAGCGGGAGGGACCGGGGAGCTGTTTTTT. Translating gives CASSGAGGTGELFF.

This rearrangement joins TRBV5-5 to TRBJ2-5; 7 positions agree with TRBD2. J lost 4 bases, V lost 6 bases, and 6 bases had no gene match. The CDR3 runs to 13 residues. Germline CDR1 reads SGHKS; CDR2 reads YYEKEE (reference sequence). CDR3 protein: CASTPGGGETQYF. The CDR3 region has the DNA TGTGCCAGCACCCCGGGGGGTGGAGAGACCCAGTACTTC.

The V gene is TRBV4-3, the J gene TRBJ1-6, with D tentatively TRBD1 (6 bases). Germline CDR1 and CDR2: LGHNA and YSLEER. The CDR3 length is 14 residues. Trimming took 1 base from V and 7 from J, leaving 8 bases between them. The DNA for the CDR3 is TGCGCCAGCAGCCAAGCAGGGGACAATTCACCCCTCCACTTT. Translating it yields CASSQAGDNSPLHF.

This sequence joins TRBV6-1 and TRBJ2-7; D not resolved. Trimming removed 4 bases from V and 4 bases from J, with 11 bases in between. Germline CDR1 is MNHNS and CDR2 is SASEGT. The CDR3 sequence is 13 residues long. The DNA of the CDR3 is TGTGCCAGCAGTGTCAGAATTTTTTACGAGCAGTACTTC. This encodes CASSVRIFYEQYF.

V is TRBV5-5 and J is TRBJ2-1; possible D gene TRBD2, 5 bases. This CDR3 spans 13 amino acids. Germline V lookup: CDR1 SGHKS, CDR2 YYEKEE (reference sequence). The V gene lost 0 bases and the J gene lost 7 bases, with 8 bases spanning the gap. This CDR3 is CASSLGPGNEQFF. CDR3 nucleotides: TGTGCCAGCAGCTTGGGCCCGGGGAATGAGCAGTTCTTC.

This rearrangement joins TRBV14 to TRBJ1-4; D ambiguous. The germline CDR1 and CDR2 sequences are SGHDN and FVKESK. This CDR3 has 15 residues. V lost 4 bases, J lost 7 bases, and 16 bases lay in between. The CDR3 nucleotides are TGTGCCAGCAGCCTAGCCCGACGGAGTTTTGAAAAACTGTTTTTT. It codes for CASSLARRSFEKLFF.

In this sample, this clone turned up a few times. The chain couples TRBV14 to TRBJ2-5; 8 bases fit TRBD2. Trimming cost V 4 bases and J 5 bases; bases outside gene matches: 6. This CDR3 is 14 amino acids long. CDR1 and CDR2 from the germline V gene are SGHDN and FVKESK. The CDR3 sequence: CASSPGLGGETQYF. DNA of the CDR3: TGTGCCAGCAGCCCGGGACTAGGAGGGGAGACCCAGTACTTC.

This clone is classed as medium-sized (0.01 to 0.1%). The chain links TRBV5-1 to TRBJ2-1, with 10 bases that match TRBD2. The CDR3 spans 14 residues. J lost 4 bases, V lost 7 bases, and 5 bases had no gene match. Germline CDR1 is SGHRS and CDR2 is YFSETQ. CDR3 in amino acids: CASAASGGYNEQFF. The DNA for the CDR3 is TGCGCCAGCGCCGCTAGCGGGGGTTACAATGAGCAGTTCTTC.

CDR3 sequence (DNA): TGTGCCAGCAGCCAAGAGTTTAGCGGGCAAGAGACCCAGTACTTC. Protein product: CASSQEFSGQETQYF. The rearrangement joins TRBV4-2 to TRBJ2-5; 7 bases align to TRBD2. The CDR3 runs to 15 residues. From germline, CDR1 is LGHNA and CDR2 YNFKEQ. The V segment lost 0 bases and the J segment 2 bases; nucleotides outside the gene matches: 3.

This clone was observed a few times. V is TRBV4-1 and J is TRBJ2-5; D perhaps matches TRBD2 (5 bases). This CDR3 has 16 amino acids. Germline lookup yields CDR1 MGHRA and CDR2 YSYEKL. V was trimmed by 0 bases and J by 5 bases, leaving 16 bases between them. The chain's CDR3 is CASSQDGEGVVETQYF. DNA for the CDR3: TGCGCCAGCAGCCAAGATGGAGAGGGAGTAGTGGAGACCCAGTACTTC.

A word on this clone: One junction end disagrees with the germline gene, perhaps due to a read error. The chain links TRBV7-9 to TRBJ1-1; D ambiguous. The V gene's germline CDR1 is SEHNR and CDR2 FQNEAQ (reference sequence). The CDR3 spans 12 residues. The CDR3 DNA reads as TGTTCCAGCAGCTTGGCCCTTCGGAGGGCTTTCTTT. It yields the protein CSSSLALRRAFF.

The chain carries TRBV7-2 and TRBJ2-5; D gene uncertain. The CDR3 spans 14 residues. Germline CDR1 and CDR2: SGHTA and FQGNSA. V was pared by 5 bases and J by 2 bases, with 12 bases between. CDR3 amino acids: CASSPLVEQETQYF. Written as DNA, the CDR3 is TGTGCCAGCAGCCCCCTAGTGGAGCAAGAGACCCAGTACTTC.

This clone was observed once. The CDR3 DNA reads TGTGCCAGCAGCGTGGACAGGGTTGCTAATGAAAAACTGTTTTTT. Translating gives CASSVDRVANEKLFF. The chain uses TRBV9 and TRBJ1-4; 8 bases fit TRBD1. The CDR3 is 15 residues long. Germline CDR1 and CDR2: SGDLS and YYNGEE. The J segment lost 3 bases and the V segment lost 2 bases, leaving 3 bases of the junction unmatched.

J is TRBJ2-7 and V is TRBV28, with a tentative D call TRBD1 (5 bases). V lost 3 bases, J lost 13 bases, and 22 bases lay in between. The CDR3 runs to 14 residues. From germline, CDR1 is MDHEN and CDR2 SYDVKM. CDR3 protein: CASSFLQETSPLYF. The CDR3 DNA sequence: TGTGCCAGCAGTTTCTTACAGGAAACTTCTCCTTTATACTTC.

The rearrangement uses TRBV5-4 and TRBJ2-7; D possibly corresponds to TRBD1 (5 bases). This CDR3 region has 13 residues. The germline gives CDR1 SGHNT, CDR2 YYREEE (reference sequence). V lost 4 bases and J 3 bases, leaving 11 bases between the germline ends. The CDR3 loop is CASSNPGFYEQYF. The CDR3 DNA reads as TGTGCCAGCAGCAATCCAGGGTTCTACGAGCAGTACTTC.

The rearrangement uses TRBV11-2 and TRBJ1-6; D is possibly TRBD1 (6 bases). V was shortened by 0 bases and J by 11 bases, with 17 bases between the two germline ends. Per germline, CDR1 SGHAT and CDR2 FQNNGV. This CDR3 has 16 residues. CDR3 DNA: TGTGCCAGCAGCTTAGAAGGGGGACCACGAGGGGCACCCCTCCACTTT. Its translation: CASSLEGGPRGAPLHF.

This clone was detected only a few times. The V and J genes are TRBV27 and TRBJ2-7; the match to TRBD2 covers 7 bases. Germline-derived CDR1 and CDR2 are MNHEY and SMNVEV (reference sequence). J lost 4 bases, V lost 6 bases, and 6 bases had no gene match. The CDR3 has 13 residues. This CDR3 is CASSTGTKYEQYF. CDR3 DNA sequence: TGTGCCAGCAGCACCGGGACTAAATACGAGCAGTACTTC.

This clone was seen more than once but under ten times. CDR3 DNA sequence: TGTGCCAGCCAGCTCAAAGGCAGGGCTCATGAAAAACTGTTTTTT. This translates into CASQLKGRAHEKLFF. The chain uses TRBV6-8 and TRBJ1-4; D is possibly TRBD1 (5 bases). V was shortened by 8 bases and J by 6 bases, with 19 bases between the two germline ends. The CDR3 is 15 residues long. The germline gives CDR1 MNHGY, CDR2 SAAAGT.

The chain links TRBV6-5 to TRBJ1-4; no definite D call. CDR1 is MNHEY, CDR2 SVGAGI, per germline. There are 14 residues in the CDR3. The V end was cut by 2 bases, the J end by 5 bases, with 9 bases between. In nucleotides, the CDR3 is TGTGCCAGCAGTTACCGGGGAACGAATGAAAAACTGTTTTTT. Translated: CASSYRGTNEKLFF.